The T cell receptor beta chain described here comes from a study of T cell responses to AZD1222 COVID-19 vaccine. Study overall: Timing groups of about 4 and about 12 weeks for second doses were pooled. Study findings and constraints: Possibly, clonal diversity was underestimated; donors were largely white British and included more females. Elevations in Spike-specific TCR breadth and depth followed administration of two AZD1222 doses.

Trimming took 8 bases from V and 7 from J; bases not matched to a gene: 8. The germline CDR1 and CDR2 sequences are GTSNPN and SVGIG (reference sequence). This CDR3 has 12 amino acids. The repertoire was sequenced with immunoSEQ multiplex PCR; TCRdb's copy has only in-frame clones and lacks some. The table shows around 140,000 clones, with 80% to 90% occurring only once. Remarks on this clone: No antigen is known for it.

The starting material was peripheral blood, obtained on day 0 of AZD1222 vaccination. This chain uses TRBV30 with TRBJ1-2, with 9 positions matching TRBD1. This receptor was identified in an adult in good health. CDR3 protein: CAGPQGAIGYTF. CDR3 sequence (DNA): TGTGCCGGTCCACAGGGGGCAATTGGCTACACCTTC.